This TCR beta chain stems from a study of blood T cell repertoires in COVID-19. The overall study: Whether acute or convalescent, the COVID-19 samples came from the United States, Italy and Spain. T cells, B-cell-depleted T cells, or PBMCs supplied cDNA or gDNA.

This clone was found a few times. Sequencing was performed with immunoSEQ multiplex PCR; in TCRdb, only in-frame clones are kept and a portion is missing. The table shows 250,000 or so clones, with 85% occurring only once. A COVID-19 case had been met by exposed participants during the 2 weeks before study entry. The CDR3 spans 15 residues. Germline CDR1 and CDR2: SGHRS and YFSETQ. With 7 bases removed from V and 3 bases from J, the gap between germline ends came to 16 bases. The specimen was PBMCs or T cells enriched from blood (not recorded which). The chain joins TRBV5-1 to TRBJ2-2; D may be TRBD2 (6 bases). This TCR came from a woman in her forties or fifties who had been exposed to COVID-19. CDR3 in DNA: TGCGCCAGCGGAACGGGGGTTTTATACACCGGGGAGCTGTTTTTT. Protein sequence: CASGTGVLYTGELFF.